Presented here are 27 T cell receptor beta chains from one specimen sequenced in a study of response to subunit inactivated influenza vaccine. In TCRdb, the RT-PCR reads were re-called with MiXCR into one record per CDR3 protein. The table shows roughly 170,000 distinct CDR3 sequences, with around 8.8% occurring only once. The source was non-naive T cells sorted from PBMCs, collected on the day of vaccination. The origin of the receptors is a man between 50 and 59 years old who received an inactivated influenza vaccine.

This chain connects TRBV27 to TRBJ1-5; unclear D gene. Germline CDR1 and CDR2: MNHEY and SMNVEV (reference sequence). The CDR3 is 13 residues long. V was cut by 3 bases and J by 4 bases, with 7 bases left in between. The CDR3, as DNA: TGTGCCAGCAGTTTGATGGGGAATCAGCCCCAGCATTTT. Translated: CASSLMGNQPQHF.

This clonotype was seen repeatedly, ten times or more. The chain combines TRBV28 with TRBJ2-7; D not certain. Germline V gives CDR1 MDHEN, CDR2 SYDVKM. The CDR3 is 12 amino acids. The V end was cut by 5 bases, the J end by 4 bases, with 9 bases between. This CDR3 reads CASSEGYYEQYF. The CDR3 DNA follows: TGTGCCAGCAGTGAAGGGTATTACGAGCAGTACTTC.

This clonotype was counted ten times or more. V and J are TRBV20-1 and TRBJ2-1; D is unresolved. Between the trimmed V and J ends, which lost 0 bases and 8 bases, there was a span of 2 bases. The germline gives CDR1 DFQATT, CDR2 SNEGSKA (reference sequence). This CDR3 is 10 amino acids long. The CDR3 is CSARDYEQFF. The CDR3 DNA follows: TGCAGTGCTAGAGACTATGAGCAGTTCTTC.

In its sample, this clonotype was seen many times. The chain couples TRBV7-9 to TRBJ2-4, with 8 bases fitting TRBD1. Germline-derived CDR1 and CDR2 are SEHNR and FQNEAQ (reference sequence). There are 16 residues in the CDR3. V gave up 5 bases and J gave up 3 bases; unmatched junction bases: 9. CDR3 loop: CASSPPGGAGKNIQYF. CDR3 DNA: TGTGCCAGCAGCCCACCAGGGGGCGCTGGCAAAAACATTCAGTACTTC. The full variable domain, rest sourced from reference TRBV7-9 and TRBJ2-4, is DTGVSQNPRHKITKRGQNVTFRCDPISEHNRLYWYRQTLGQGPEFLTYFQNEAQLEKSRLLSDRFSAERPKGSFSTLEIQRTEQGDSAMYLCASSPPGGAGKNIQYFGAGTRLSVL.

The sample holds many counts of this clonotype. V usage is TRBV29-1 and J usage is TRBJ2-2; D is unclear. The ends were cut back, 4 bases at V and 5 bases at J, with 11 bases in the middle. The CDR3 loop spans 13 amino acids. In germline, CDR1 is SQVTM, CDR2 ANQGSEA. The CDR3 DNA reads TGCAGCGTTGTTTACAGTACGACCGGGGAGCTGTTTTTT. The encoded protein is CSVVYSTTGELFF.

In this sample, this clonotype turned up many times. The chain has TRBV2 and TRBJ2-1; possibly TRBD2 for D (6 bases). The CDR3 has 12 residues. Trimming took off 10 bases at V and 7 bases at J, with 14 bases between the two ends. Germline CDR1 and CDR2: SNHLY and FYNNEI. CDR3: CATSLGGNEQFF. The CDR3 DNA reads as TGTGCCACCTCGCTCGGGGGAAATGAGCAGTTCTTC.

This clonotype occurred many times. V and J are TRBV12-3 or TRBV12-4 and TRBJ1-6; no definite D call. The CDR3 is 14 residues long. V was trimmed by 8 bases and J by 3 bases, leaving 11 bases between them. The chain's CDR3 is CASRFGNYNSPLHF. As DNA, the CDR3 is TGTGCCAGCCGATTCGGAAACTATAATTCACCCCTCCACTTT.

This clonotype has more than one count but fewer than ten. V gene TRBV7-2 combines with J gene TRBJ1-5; D gene unclear. V was cut by 5 bases and J by 3 bases, with 14 bases left in between. The CDR3 is 15 residues long. Germline loops: CDR1 SGHTA, CDR2 FQGNSA. CDR3 DNA sequence: TGTGCCAGCAGCAGGGATTCGGGGAACAATCAGCCCCAGCATTTT. Protein: CASSRDSGNNQPQHF.

In its sample, this clonotype was seen many times. Here the CDR3 reads CASSPGQGMNTEAFF. The CDR3 bases are TGTGCCAGCAGTCCAGGACAGGGAATGAACACTGAAGCTTTCTTT. The gene calls are TRBV12-3 or TRBV12-4 and TRBJ1-1, with 8 bases matching TRBD1. J gave up 0 bases and V 5 bases, and 5 bases lay outside the gene matches. This CDR3 is 15 amino acids long.

The chain employs TRBV11-2 and TRBJ2-1; 7 positions agree with TRBD1. CDR3 length: 21 amino acids. V shed 11 bases and J 10 bases; nucleotides not matched to a gene: 38. The V gene's germline CDR1 is SGHAT and CDR2 FQNNGV. The CDR3 here is CACGARPKWLWSTGFLAEQFF. CDR3 coding DNA: TGTGCCTGTGGCGCCCGACCAAAATGGCTGTGGTCGACAGGGTTTCTCGCCGAGCAGTTCTTC.

This clonotype occurred a few times. V and J are TRBV12-3 or TRBV12-4 and TRBJ1-4, with a weak D call TRBD1 (5 bases). V was pared by 6 bases and J by 7 bases, with 18 bases between. This CDR3 is built from 15 residues. The CDR3, as DNA: TGTGCCAGCAGGGGAGGGGCGGGGGTGGTTGAAAAACTGTTTTTT. Its protein product is CASRGGAGVVEKLFF.

This clonotype was seen a handful of times. The chain uses TRBV2 and TRBJ2-7; unclear D gene. V lost 2 bases, J lost 2 bases, and 4 bases lay in between. From germline, CDR1 is SNHLY and CDR2 FYNNEI. This CDR3 contains 12 residues. For the CDR3, the DNA is TGTGCCAGCAGTGAACTGGCCTACGAGCAGTACTTC. This codes for CASSELAYEQYF.

The sample holds many counts of this clonotype. V usage is TRBV12-3 or TRBV12-4 and J usage is TRBJ1-5; possibly TRBD1 for D (6 bases). This CDR3 region has 15 residues. V lost 6 bases to trimming and J lost 1 base, with 13 bases between them. The DNA of the CDR3 is TGTGCCAGCAGCCTGGCTGGGGGCAGCAATCAGCCCCAGCATTTT. Translating it yields CASSLAGGSNQPQHF.

This clonotype was observed many times. This chain connects TRBV5-1 to TRBJ2-5; TRBD1 matches at 7 bases. The CDR3 is made up of 15 amino acids. The V and J ends lost 4 bases and 4 bases, in that order; junction bases with no gene match: 10. Germline loops: CDR1 SGHRS, CDR2 YFSETQ. The CDR3 DNA sequence: TGCGCCAGCAGCACGACAGGGTTTTCTGGAGAGACCCAGTACTTC. It yields the protein CASSTTGFSGETQYF.

This clonotype came up a few times. A junction end diverges from the germline sequence, so it may reflect a read error. V is TRBV12-3 or TRBV12-4 and J is TRBJ2-2, with 14 bases matching TRBD2. The CDR3 totals 17 residues. CDR3 loop: CASSRLAGGPNAGELFF. In nucleotides, the CDR3 is TGTGCCAGCAGCAGACTAGCGGGGGGGCCGAACGCCGGGGAGCTGTTTTTT.

Only a few counts were recorded for this clonotype. V usage is TRBV5-1 and J usage is TRBJ2-2, with D possibly matching TRBD1 (6 bases). This CDR3 comprises 21 residues. Germline CDR1 reads SGHRS; CDR2 reads YFSETQ. Between the trimmed V and J ends, which lost 0 bases and 1 base, there was a span of 25 bases. Here the CDR3 DNA reads TGCGCCAGCAGCTTGGCCCTGGACAGTCGGTATCTTCCTTGGAACACCGGGGAGCTGTTTTTT. It codes for CASSLALDSRYLPWNTGELFF.

In its sample, this clonotype was seen a few times. Relative to the germline gene, one junction end is altered; a read error may explain this. The chain recombines TRBV28 with TRBJ1-1; TRBD1 agrees at 7 bases. This CDR3 is built from 15 residues. Germline V CDR1 and CDR2: MDHEN, SYDVKM. The CDR3 loop reads CASSSQGGLNPEAFF. CDR3 coding DNA: TGTGCCAGCAGTTCCCAGGGGGGGTTGAACCCTGAAGCTTTCTTT.

This sequence joins TRBV28 and TRBJ1-5, with D possibly TRBD1 on 5 matching bases. Germline CDR1 and CDR2: MDHEN and SYDVKM. The V and J ends lost 5 bases and 0 bases respectively, with 14 bases between them. The CDR3 sequence is 16 residues long. The CDR3 protein is CASSPGLSYSNQPQHF. In nucleotides, the CDR3 is TGTGCCAGCAGTCCGGGGCTCAGTTATAGCAATCAGCCCCAGCATTTT.

The rearrangement joins TRBV10-3 to TRBJ2-3; 7 nucleotides align to TRBD1. Germline lookup yields CDR1 ENHRY and CDR2 SYGVKD. The ends lost 3 bases at V and 2 bases at J; junction bases unmatched: 5. The CDR3 length is 15 residues. CDR3 protein: CAISETGDHTDTQYF. CDR3 DNA: TGTGCCATCAGTGAAACAGGGGACCACACAGATACGCAGTATTTT.

This clonotype was seen a few times. The rearrangement uses TRBV15 and TRBJ2-1; maybe TRBD2 (6 bases). Trimming left V 2 bases short and J 6 bases short, with 14 bases between. The CDR3 totals 15 residues. The V gene's germline CDR1 is LNHNV and CDR2 YYDKDF (reference sequence). The CDR3, as DNA: TGTGCCACCAGCAGATATAGGGGAGCGGGCAATGAGCAGTTCTTC. Encoded protein: CATSRYRGAGNEQFF.

This clonotype was recorded at least ten times. The chain carries TRBV29-1 and TRBJ2-2; TRBD2 aligns across 9 bases. V lost 6 bases and J lost 1; bases outside the gene matches: 3. Germline CDR1 SQVTM, CDR2 ANQGSEA. There are 14 residues in the CDR3. The CDR3 is CSVDSGRNTGELFF. Here the CDR3 DNA reads TGCAGCGTCGATAGCGGGAGGAACACCGGGGAGCTGTTTTTT.

Regarding this clonotype: The junction departs from germline at one end; a sequencing error may be responsible. This chain uses TRBV10-3 with TRBJ1-1; maybe TRBD1 (5 bases). CDR3 length equals 13 residues. Germline CDR1 ENHRY, CDR2 SYGVKD. CDR3 nucleotides: TGTGCCATCAGTGGACGCCTGGACACTGAAGCTTGCTTT. Translating gives CAISGRLDTEACF.

This clonotype was observed a handful of times. The chain links TRBV11-2 to TRBJ1-4; 9 nucleotides align to TRBD1. Germline V gene lookup returns CDR1 SGHAT and CDR2 FQNNGV. The CDR3 is 15 amino acids. J was trimmed by 5 bases and V by 0 bases; bases with no gene match: 1. CDR3 nucleotides: TGTGCCAGCAGCTTAGACGGGACAGGGAATGAAAAACTGTTTTTT. It specifies CASSLDGTGNEKLFF.

This clonotype was counted ten times or more. The chain is built from TRBV15 and TRBJ1-5; no definite D call. The CDR3 totals 13 residues. Germline loops: CDR1 LNHNV, CDR2 YYDKDF (reference sequence). Trimming removed 0 bases from V and 5 bases from J, with 5 bases in between. The CDR3, as DNA: TGTGCCACCAGCAGAGAGGCTGATCAGCCCCAGCATTTT. Translating gives CATSREADQPQHF.

This chain uses TRBV11-2 with TRBJ2-7; TRBD2 matches at 15 bases. Germline CDR1 reads SGHAT; CDR2 reads FQNNGV. The CDR3 spans 17 residues. V lost 5 bases and J lost 2; bases outside the gene matches: 7. Here the CDR3 reads CASSPGTSGRTAYEQYF. The CDR3 DNA sequence: TGTGCCAGCAGCCCCGGGACTAGCGGGAGGACTGCCTACGAGCAGTACTTC.

This clonotype appeared many times. The chain recombines TRBV12-3 or TRBV12-4 with TRBJ1-1; the D is unclear. This CDR3 has 16 amino acids. Deletions cut 5 bases from V and 0 bases from J, with 16 bases between. The CDR3: CASSSPGGSMNTEAFF. The CDR3 nucleotides read TGTGCCAGCAGTAGCCCCGGAGGGAGCATGAACACTGAAGCTTTCTTT.

J is TRBJ2-7 and V is TRBV12-3 or TRBV12-4; D uncertain. The CDR3 sequence is 12 residues long. V dropped 3 bases and J dropped 2 bases, with 5 bases sitting between them. CDR3 nucleotide sequence: TGTGCCAGCAGTTTCTACGCCTACGAGCAGTACTTC. Encoded protein: CASSFYAYEQYF.